Following are 19 T cell receptor beta chains from one sample sequenced in a study of regulatory T cells in long-lasting Graves disease. Assembly of TCR beta libraries relied on iRepertoire HTBI primers together with Arm-PCR of CDR3 regions. In TCRdb, the multiplex PCR reads were re-called with MiXCR into one record per CDR3 protein. The sample comprises 360,000 or so distinct CDR3 sequences, around 16% of which are singletons, and around 21% rests with the top ten. Described time point: newly diagnosed GD, antithyroid drugs for less than 3 months. PBMCs were the source of the RNA used for TCR sequencing. The sample was also reused in another study, on T cells in Graves' hyperthyroidism and ophthalmopathy.

Sequencing was performed on peripheral blood mononuclear cells (PBMCs), taken at new diagnosis, from a patient treated with antithyroid drugs. All receptors derive from a woman aged 18-29 years with Graves disease.

In its sample, this clonotype was seen a few times. This could be a read error, since a much larger clone is one nucleotide away. The genes are TRBV20-1 and TRBJ2-5, with D possibly called TRBD1 or TRBD2 (7 bases each). This CDR3 is built from 17 residues. V was pared by 1 base and J by 5 bases, with 23 bases between. CDR1 is DFQATT and CDR2 is SNEGSKA in the germline V gene (reference sequence). The CDR3 nucleotides are TGCAGTGCTAGAGGACAGGGAAGGAGGGGGGGGGGGGAGACCCAGTACTTC. It codes for CSARGQGRRGGGETQYF.

This clonotype has at least ten counts. The chain is built from TRBV28 and TRBJ2-7, with D tentatively TRBD1 or TRBD2 (5 bases each). In germline, CDR1 is MDHEN, CDR2 SYDVKM. The CDR3 runs to 14 residues. The V gene lost 1 base and the J gene lost 3 bases, with 10 bases spanning the gap. The CDR3 region is CASSLLGTNYEQYF. The CDR3 DNA follows: TGTGCCAGCAGTTTATTGGGGACCAACTACGAGCAGTACTTC.

This clonotype was counted a few times. The chain joins TRBV5-6 to TRBJ2-1; a weak D match, TRBD2 (6 bases). The CDR3 totals 14 residues. The V gene lost 3 bases and the J gene lost 10 bases, with 17 bases spanning the gap. Germline V gene sequence: CDR1 SGHDT, CDR2 YYEEEE. The CDR3 DNA is TGTGCCAGCAGCTACAACCTTCGGGGAGGCGAGCAGTTCTTC. The encoded protein is CASSYNLRGGEQFF.

This clonotype has a count of ten or more. The V call is TRBV6-2 or TRBV6-3, the J call TRBJ2-7; TRBD1 might be the D (6 bases). Per the germline V gene, CDR1 is MNHEY and CDR2 is SVGEGT. CDR3 length: 13 residues. V dropped 7 bases and J dropped 4 bases, with 14 bases sitting between them. The CDR3 DNA follows: TGTGCCAGCAAGGACAGTGAGAGGTACGAGCAGTACTTC. Translating it yields CASKDSERYEQYF.

This clonotype was counted at least ten times. The chain couples TRBV5-1 to TRBJ2-1, with D maybe TRBD2 (5 bases). CDR3 size: 15 residues. With 7 bases removed from V and 3 bases from J, the gap between germline ends came to 17 bases. Germline V gene sequence: CDR1 SGHRS, CDR2 YFSETQ. The CDR3 region is CASATGVGNYNEQFF. The CDR3 coding sequence is TGCGCCAGCGCCACCGGGGTAGGGAACTACAATGAGCAGTTCTTC.

This clonotype occurred once. The chain has TRBV27 and TRBJ2-7; 9 nucleotides line up with TRBD1. CDR3 length equals 15 residues. Trimming at V came to 6 bases and at J to 1 base, leaving 7 bases not matched to a gene. Germline V gene lookup returns CDR1 MNHEY and CDR2 SMNVEV (reference sequence). In DNA, the CDR3 is TGTGCCAGCAGATCTACAGGGGGCGAATCCTACGAGCAGTACTTC. Translated, it gives CASRSTGGESYEQYF.

This chain connects TRBV6-9 to TRBJ1-2; D is unclear. Trimming pared 4 bases from V and 8 bases from J, leaving 11 bases between. This CDR3 comprises 12 residues. Germline assignment: CDR1 MNHGY and CDR2 SVAAGI. The chain's CDR3 is CASSSLLGGYTF. CDR3 sequence (DNA): TGTGCCAGCAGTTCCCTCCTGGGAGGCTACACCTTC.

This clonotype came up many times. The genes are TRBV20-1 and TRBJ2-5, with 8 bases fitting TRBD1. Germline V gene data show CDR1 as DFQATT and CDR2 as SNEGSKA (reference sequence). V lost 3 bases, J lost 5 bases, and 11 bases stayed unmatched. The CDR3 contains 15 residues. The CDR3 spells CSASDRTGTFETQYF. In DNA form, the CDR3 reads TGCAGTGCTAGTGACCGGACAGGGACATTTGAGACCCAGTACTTC.

This clonotype was detected many times. J is TRBJ2-2 and V is TRBV7-3; tentative D call: TRBD1 (5 bases). The germline V gene encodes CDR1 SGHTA and CDR2 FQGTGA. The V end was cut by 0 bases, the J end by 5 bases, with 19 bases between. There are 18 residues in the CDR3. CDR3 amino acids: CASSLTWGSPLGTGELFF. For the CDR3, the DNA is TGTGCCAGCAGCTTAACATGGGGCAGCCCCCTCGGGACCGGGGAGCTGTTTTTT.

In its sample, this clonotype was seen a few times. The V call is TRBV29-1, the J call TRBJ2-3; D gene unclear. The V end was cut by 6 bases, the J end by 2 bases, with 12 bases between. CDR1 and CDR2 (germline): SQVTM, ANQGSEA. This CDR3 is built from 13 residues. DNA of the CDR3: TGCAGCGTGGTGCGCATCAACACAGATACGCAGTATTTT. Residues: CSVVRINTDTQYF.

Ten or more counts support this clonotype. J is TRBJ2-3 and V is TRBV27; tentative D call: TRBD1 (6 bases). Trimming cost V 5 bases and J 3 bases, with 15 bases left between them. The germline gives CDR1 MNHEY, CDR2 SMNVEV (reference sequence). The CDR3 has 15 residues. The CDR3: CASSAGTKGTDTQYF. CDR3 coding DNA: TGTGCCAGCAGTGCCGGGACAAAGGGGACAGATACGCAGTATTTT.

Many counts were recorded for this clonotype. The V gene is TRBV11-2, the J gene TRBJ2-1, with TRBD2 matching 7 bases. Germline assignment: CDR1 SGHAT and CDR2 FQNNGV. This CDR3 has 16 residues. Unmatched junction bases numbered 13, after V lost 3 bases and J lost 8 bases. The CDR3 nucleotides are TGTGCCAGCAGCTTTACCCTCGGGCGGGAGAAGGATGAGCAGTTCTTC. This codes for CASSFTLGREKDEQFF.

This clonotype was seen at least ten times. The chain carries TRBV7-8 and TRBJ2-3; D is possibly TRBD2 (6 bases). The length of the CDR3 is 12 residues. V dropped 3 bases and J dropped 8 bases, with 9 bases sitting between them. Germline CDR1 reads SGHVS; CDR2 reads FQNEAQ. CDR3 loop: CASSLRGGTQYF. The CDR3 coding sequence is TGTGCCAGCAGCTTGCGGGGAGGTACGCAGTATTTT.

This chain joins TRBV5-1 and TRBJ2-3; D may be TRBD2 (6 bases). Trimming took off 4 bases at V and 5 bases at J, with 11 bases between the two ends. Germline loops: CDR1 SGHRS, CDR2 YFSETQ. CDR3 length equals 13 residues. The CDR3 nucleotides read TGCGCCAGCAGCCAAACAGCGGGAGATACGCAGTATTTT. It specifies CASSQTAGDTQYF.

In the case of this clonotype: Since a much larger clone is just one base distant, this may be a read error. This chain connects TRBV29-1 to TRBJ2-2; 8 bases agree with TRBD1. The CDR3 is 16 amino acids. The germline CDR1 and CDR2 sequences are SQVTM and ANQGSEA. The ends lost 6 bases at V and 5 bases at J; junction bases unmatched: 14. The CDR3 sequence: CSVKNMDRARTGELFF. CDR3 DNA sequence: TGCAGCGTGAAAAATATGGACAGGGCGAGGACCGGGGAGCTGTTTTTT.

This clonotype showed up many times. V usage is TRBV2 and J usage is TRBJ1-1; D remains ambiguous. Per germline, CDR1 SNHLY and CDR2 FYNNEI. This CDR3 is built from 14 residues. V gave up 6 bases and J gave up 1 base, with 12 bases separating them. CDR3 protein: CASSAPAGNTEAFF. DNA of the CDR3: TGTGCCAGCAGCGCGCCAGCAGGGAACACTGAAGCTTTCTTT.

This clonotype came up many times. CDR3 sequence (DNA): TGTGCCAGCAGCTTAGACGGGGGGGGGGGCCAGCCCCAGCATTTT. Translated, it gives CASSLDGGGGQPQHF. This sequence joins TRBV7-2 and TRBJ1-5; TRBD1 might be the D (6 bases). The ends were cut back, 1 base at V and 7 bases at J, with 14 bases in the middle. The germline V gene encodes CDR1 SGHTA and CDR2 FQGNSA. This CDR3 has 15 residues.

This clonotype was picked up a small number of times. This sequence joins TRBV10-3 and TRBJ2-3, with D maybe TRBD2 (6 bases). CDR3 length equals 15 residues. Trimming took off 8 bases at V and 0 bases at J, with 15 bases between the two ends. Germline loops: CDR1 ENHRY, CDR2 SYGVKD. The DNA of the CDR3 is TGTGCCATCGGGGGGTCGCTAGCTAGCACAGATACGCAGTATTTT. Protein product: CAIGGSLASTDTQYF.

The sample holds a few counts of this clonotype. Germline and junction disagree at one end, which may indicate a read error. The chain recombines TRBV20-1 with TRBJ2-4; TRBD2 aligns across 9 bases. Per germline, CDR1 DFQATT and CDR2 SNEGSKA (reference sequence). The CDR3 is made up of 19 amino acids. The CDR3 DNA is TGCAGTGCTAGAGACGGGGGGACTAGCAGCGCGGTGGCCAAAAACACTCAGTACTTC. Its translation: CSARDGGTSSAVAKNTQYF.